What follows are 9 T cell receptor beta chains derived from one specimen sequenced in a study of naive and memory T cell subsets. Two oligonucleotides, mixed equimolar, formed the beta constant-region primer covering TRBC1 and TRBC2. MiXCR was run by TCRdb on the UMI-ligation and nested PCR reads, yielding one entry per CDR3 protein. The sample consists of about 90,000 distinct CDR3 sequences, 7% to 8% of them appearing once. Sequencing used central memory CD4+ T cells from blood. The origin of the receptors is a human donor in good health.

This clonotype was counted many times. The chain employs TRBV9 and TRBJ2-1; 8 bases are a match to TRBD2. J gave up 6 bases and V 4 bases, and 12 bases lay outside the gene matches. Per the germline V gene, CDR1 is SGDLS and CDR2 is YYNGEE. The CDR3 extends over 16 amino acids. In DNA, the CDR3 is TGTGCCAGCAGCCCAATTCCCAGCGGGGGATCCAATGAGCAGTTCTTC. Residues: CASSPIPSGGSNEQFF.

This clonotype was picked up a small number of times. This rearrangement joins TRBV19 to TRBJ1-4; the D gene is possibly TRBD1 (5 bases). Germline values: CDR1 LNHDA, CDR2 SQIVND (reference sequence). The CDR3 has 16 amino acids. Trimming left V 0 bases short and J 8 bases short, with 16 bases between. The CDR3 DNA follows: TGTGCCAGTAGTATAGATCGGGGCCAGGGAGGCGAAAAACTGTTTTTT. Translating it yields CASSIDRGQGGEKLFF.

This clonotype was detected ten times or more. At one end, the junction sequence differs from germline, possibly due to a read error. The rearrangement uses TRBV6-2 or TRBV6-3 and TRBJ2-7; a weak D match, TRBD2 (6 bases). The germline CDR1 and CDR2 sequences are MNHEY and SVGEGT. The CDR3 covers 15 residues. CDR3 nucleotides: TGTGCCAGCAGCCGTGGGTTCCAGAATCGGGACTCCCCGCGCTTC. Protein sequence: CASSRGFQNRDSPRF.

There are a few counts of this clonotype. This rearrangement joins TRBV24-1 to TRBJ2-1; TRBD1 aligns across 7 bases. The trim removed 6 bases at V and 6 bases at J, leaving 13 bases unmatched. CDR1 is KGHDR and CDR2 is SFDVKD in the germline V gene. This CDR3 has 16 residues. The CDR3, as DNA: TGTGCCACCAGTTCCCGCCGGTTGACAGGGTCCAATGAGCAGTTCTTC. Protein: CATSSRRLTGSNEQFF.

The rearrangement joins TRBV5-1 to TRBJ2-2; 7 nucleotides align to TRBD1. The CDR3 length is 15 residues. The trim removed 5 bases at V and 1 base at J, leaving 5 bases unmatched. CDR1 SGHRS and CDR2 YFSETQ come from the germline V gene. The CDR3 bases are TGCGCCAGCAGATCCGGGACAGAGAACACCGGGGAGCTGTTTTTT. As protein: CASRSGTENTGELFF.

A few counts support this clonotype. The chain is built from TRBV9 and TRBJ2-3, with 10 bases aligning to TRBD2. CDR1 SGDLS and CDR2 YYNGEE come from the germline V gene. CDR3 length: 16 amino acids. V dropped 4 bases and J dropped 2; count of bases not matched to a gene: 7. The CDR3 protein is CASSQELAGVTDTQYF. The CDR3, as DNA: TGTGCCAGCAGCCAGGAGCTAGCGGGGGTCACAGATACGCAGTATTTT.

The chain links TRBV7-9 to TRBJ2-2, with D possibly called TRBD1 or TRBD2 (5 bases each). Trimming took 5 bases from V and 5 from J, leaving 12 bases between them. This CDR3 is built from 14 residues. Germline V gene sequence: CDR1 SEHNR, CDR2 FQNEAQ (reference sequence). The CDR3 sequence is CASSALWGTGELFF. CDR3 DNA: TGTGCCAGCAGCGCTCTTTGGGGGACCGGGGAGCTGTTTTTT.

This clonotype was observed a few times. The chain links TRBV28 to TRBJ2-7, with D perhaps matching TRBD1 (5 bases). V was cut by 6 bases and J by 3 bases, with 12 bases left in between. This CDR3 is 13 amino acids long. Germline V CDR1 and CDR2: MDHEN, SYDVKM. CDR3 sequence reads: CASRKQARYEQYF. The CDR3 DNA reads TGTGCCAGCAGAAAACAGGCGCGCTACGAGCAGTACTTC.

V and J are TRBV11-2 and TRBJ2-5; unclear D gene. Deletions cut 1 base from V and 1 base from J, with 13 bases between. The CDR3 length is 16 residues. Germline CDR1 reads SGHAT; CDR2 reads FQNNGV. The CDR3 nucleotides read TGTGCCAGCAGCTTAGGTCCCTCCACCAGCCAAGAGACCCAGTACTTC. It encodes CASSLGPSTSQETQYF. Filled out from reference TRBV11-2 and TRBJ2-5, the complete variable domain reads EAGVAQSPRYKIIEKRQSVAFWCNPISGHATLYWYQQILGQGPKLLIQFQNNGVVDDSQLPKDRFSAERLKGVDSTLKIQPAKLEDSAVYLCASSLGPSTSQETQYFGPGTRLLVL.